The 16 T cell receptor beta chains in this list originate from one sample, sequenced in a study of blood T cell repertoires in COVID-19. Here immunoSEQ multiplex PCR was the method, and the copy in TCRdb shows in-frame clones only, minus some. The sample lists some 300,000 clones; about nine tenths were seen once. The sample consisted of PBMCs or T cells enriched from blood (not recorded which). The receptors stem from a woman aged 40 to 55 who had recovered from COVID-19.

This rearrangement joins TRBV7-2 to TRBJ2-3; D is possibly TRBD2 (5 bases). This CDR3 spans 16 amino acids. The V and J ends lost 1 base and 4 bases respectively, with 15 bases between them. Germline CDR1 and CDR2: SGHTA and FQGNSA. The CDR3 nucleotides read TGTGCCAGCAGCTTAGGTGGTCGGGAACCCTCAGATACGCAGTATTTT. This codes for CASSLGGREPSDTQYF.

The rearrangement uses TRBV5-6 and TRBJ1-5; D is unclear. Trimming pared 4 bases from V and 2 bases from J, leaving 7 bases between. In germline, CDR1 is SGHDT, CDR2 YYEEEE. CDR3 size: 13 residues. For the CDR3, the DNA is TGTGCCAGCAGCCAGCGGGGCAATCAGCCCCAGCATTTT. It codes for CASSQRGNQPQHF. Complete variable domain (other parts from reference TRBV5-6 and TRBJ1-5): DAGVTQSPTHLIKTRGQQVTLRCSPKSGHDTVSWYQQALGQGPQFIFQYYEEEERQRGNFPDRFSGHQFPNYSSELNVNALLLGDSALYLCASSQRGNQPQHFGDGTRLSIL.

CDR3: CASGDYEQYF. The CDR3 coding sequence is TGTGCCAGCGGAGACTACGAGCAGTACTTC. The chain combines TRBV7-2 with TRBJ2-7; D uncertain. V lost 8 bases and J lost 3, with 5 bases in between. Germline V lookup: CDR1 SGHTA, CDR2 FQGNSA. The length of the CDR3 is 10 residues.

This clone has only one observation. The chain combines TRBV4-2 with TRBJ2-1; 8 bases line up with TRBD2. J gave up 2 bases and V 3 bases, and 9 bases lay outside the gene matches. This CDR3 has 17 amino acids. Germline CDR1 LGHNA, CDR2 YNFKEQ. The CDR3 DNA is TGTGCCAGCAGCCATCCAGTAGCGGGATCAACCTACAATGAGCAGTTCTTC. Amino acid sequence: CASSHPVAGSTYNEQFF.

The chain has TRBV19 and TRBJ1-4; D is ambiguous. With 4 bases removed from V and 2 bases from J, the gap between germline ends came to 11 bases. CDR3 length: 15 amino acids. Germline CDR1 and CDR2: LNHDA and SQIVND (reference sequence). In DNA, the CDR3 is TGTGCCAGTAGTAACTACCTCGGTACTAATGAAAAACTGTTTTTT. This sequence encodes CASSNYLGTNEKLFF.

The chain has TRBV5-4 and TRBJ2-6; tentative D call: TRBD1 (6 bases). CDR1 is SGHNT and CDR2 is YYREEE in the germline V gene (reference sequence). This CDR3 has 16 residues. V lost 4 bases and J 1 base, leaving 12 bases between the germline ends. The CDR3 bases are TGTGCCAGCAGCCCCCCTCAGGGGTCTGGGGCCAACGTCCTGACTTTC. This translates into CASSPPQGSGANVLTF.

This clone appeared a few times. CDR3 bases: TGTGCCTGGTCGAGACAGAACACTGAAGCTTTCTTT. Translating gives CAWSRQNTEAFF. The gene calls are TRBV30 and TRBJ1-1; D not certain. The CDR3 consists of 12 residues. Looked up from germline, CDR1 is GTSNPN and CDR2 is SVGIG (reference sequence). With 5 bases removed from V and 1 base from J, the gap between germline ends came to 8 bases.

The table lists this clone with a count of one. This rearrangement joins TRBV3-1 (or the pseudogene TRBV3-2) to TRBJ2-1; 7 nucleotides align to TRBD1. V was pared by 1 base and J by 10 bases, with 16 bases of the junction left unmatched. CDR3 length: 17 residues. The germline V gene encodes CDR1 LGHDT and CDR2 YNNKEL (reference sequence). CDR3 nucleotides: TGTGCCAGCAGCCAAGTCGGGACAGACTACGCTGGGTCCGAGCAGTTCTTC. Protein product: CASSQVGTDYAGSEQFF.

This clone has a handful of counts. The chain combines TRBV6-5 with TRBJ1-2, with unresolved D. Trimming left V 7 bases short and J 2 bases short, with 14 bases between. The CDR3 spans 14 residues. Germline CDR1 is MNHEY and CDR2 is SVGAGI. In DNA form, the CDR3 reads TGTGCCAGCACCCGTCACCGAGAAAACTATGGCTACACCTTC. Translating it yields CASTRHRENYGYTF.

The table lists this clone with a few counts. The V gene is TRBV14, the J gene TRBJ1-1, with 7 bases matching TRBD1. Germline values: CDR1 SGHDN, CDR2 FVKESK. The CDR3 runs 15 residues. Trimming cost V 3 bases and J 4 bases; bases outside gene matches: 8. Written as DNA, the CDR3 is TGTGCCAGCAGCCACCTCGGGGCAGGGGGCACTGAAGCTTTCTTT. Its protein is CASSHLGAGGTEAFF.

The chain uses TRBV27 and TRBJ2-1; unclear D gene. V was shortened by 6 bases and J by 3 bases, with 9 bases between the two germline ends. CDR1 MNHEY and CDR2 SMNVEV come from the germline V gene (reference sequence). The CDR3 has 13 amino acids. CDR3 sequence reads: CASSLVHYNEQFF. Here the CDR3 DNA reads TGTGCCAGCAGCCTAGTCCACTACAATGAGCAGTTCTTC.

This chain uses TRBV19 with TRBJ1-2; TRBD1 matches 7 bases. Germline CDR1 is LNHDA and CDR2 is SQIVND (reference sequence). This CDR3 contains 15 residues. J lost 3 bases, V lost 6 bases, and 10 bases had no gene match. The CDR3 nucleotides are TGTGCCAGTAGGGATGAAGACAGGGTTTACTATGGCTACACCTTC. This encodes CASRDEDRVYYGYTF.

V gene TRBV7-9 combines with J gene TRBJ1-2; possibly TRBD1 for D (6 bases). The CDR3 extends over 14 amino acids. Looked up from germline, CDR1 is SEHNR and CDR2 is FQNEAQ (reference sequence). The germline V and J ends were trimmed by 7 bases and 4 bases, with 16 bases remaining between them. Here the CDR3 DNA reads TGTGCCAGCACTCCAGGTGGGGGCGGCTATGGCTACACCTTC. It is translated as CASTPGGGGYGYTF.

The chain is built from TRBV5-1 and TRBJ1-6; D may be TRBD1 (5 bases). CDR3 size: 17 residues. Germline CDR1 SGHRS, CDR2 YFSETQ. The V and J ends lost 1 base and 6 bases respectively, with 17 bases between them. CDR3 amino acids: CASSLLALQGSNSPLHF. CDR3 DNA sequence: TGCGCCAGCAGCTTGCTGGCGCTGCAGGGATCTAATTCACCCCTCCACTTT.

The chain carries TRBV7-2 and TRBJ2-1; D is undetermined. CDR3 size: 14 residues. CDR1 and CDR2 from the germline V gene are SGHTA and FQGNSA. V was clipped by 4 bases and J by 1 base, with 8 bases between them. DNA for the CDR3: TGTGCCAGCAGCTCCCACGCGTCCTACAATGAGCAGTTCTTC. It specifies CASSSHASYNEQFF. Drawing the rest from reference TRBV7-2 and TRBJ2-1, the complete variable domain is GAGVSQSPSNKVTEKGKDVELRCDPISGHTALYWYRQSLGQGLEFLIYFQGNSAPDKSGLPSDRFSAERTGGSVSTLTIQRTQQEDSAVYLCASSSHASYNEQFFGPGTRLTVL.

The rearrangement links TRBV6-5 to TRBJ1-1; D gene uncertain. CDR3 length equals 12 residues. In germline, CDR1 is MNHEY, CDR2 SVGAGI. V lost 2 bases and J lost 4, with 5 bases in between. CDR3 amino acids: CASSYVVTEAFF. The CDR3 bases are TGTGCCAGCAGTTACGTCGTCACTGAAGCTTTCTTT.